Each of the 2 T cell receptor beta chains below was sequenced from the same sample in a study of cytomegalovirus exposure and HLA in healthy donors. Both 60 Vbeta primers and 13 Jbeta primers went into the PCR. Measured with immunoSEQ multiplex PCR; TCRdb has only the in-frame clones, and not every one. The table includes about 140,000 clones, around 70% detected once. The sample consisted of PBMCs. The receptors stem from a man in his forties in good health and CMV-seronegative.

V is TRBV5-6 and J is TRBJ2-7, with 9 bases aligning to TRBD1. The V segment lost 7 bases and the J segment 1 base; nucleotides outside the gene matches: 6. The CDR3 is made up of 14 amino acids. Germline V CDR1 and CDR2: SGHDT, YYEEEE. The CDR3 nucleotides read TGTGCCAGCCTGGGCGGGACAGGGTCCTACGAGCAGTACTTC. The encoded protein is CASLGGTGSYEQYF.

This clone occurred a few times. This chain connects TRBV6-6 to TRBJ1-2; no clear D gene. This CDR3 has 14 amino acids. Between the trimmed V and J ends, which lost 5 bases and 13 bases, there was a span of 23 bases. Germline loops: CDR1 MNHNY, CDR2 SVGAGI (reference sequence). DNA for the CDR3: TGTGCCAGCAGTACCCCACAGTTCAGAATTGGTAGCACCTTC. This codes for CASSTPQFRIGSTF.